This TCR beta chain was documented in a study of early T cells in non-severe SARS-CoV-2 infection. Trimming left V 2 bases short and J 7 bases short, with 12 bases between. CDR3 length equals 13 residues. Germline CDR1 MNHNS, CDR2 SASEGT. As part of library construction, unique molecular identifiers were attached to individual cDNA molecules. Each CDR3 protein gets one entry after TCRdb re-called the 5' RACE reads with MiXCR. Of tens of thousands of distinct CDR3 sequences in the sample, about 13% are singletons; the top ten hold about 7.7%. The source of this sequence is an adult who was a healthcare worker with PCR-confirmed SARS-CoV-2 infection or an uninfected control (not recorded which). The gene calls are TRBV6-1 and TRBJ2-7; D remains unclear. The sequenced sample consisted of whole blood. The CDR3 region is CASSERELGEQYF. In DNA, the CDR3 is TGTGCCAGCAGTGAAAGGGAACTGGGGGAGCAGTACTTC.